This TCR beta chain came from a study of T cell responses to AZD1222 COVID-19 vaccine. Worth noting for this clone: Its antigen is unknown.

Study-level findings and limits: Unmutated variant regions reportedly attract nearly half of all spike-specific TCRs. Only a handful of AZD1222 recipients, several in all, had baseline seropositivity. Recipients of two AZD1222 doses showed rising Spike-specific TCR breadth and depth. Donors were chiefly white British, with a greater number of females, and clonal diversity was perhaps underestimated.

TCRdb's copy holds only in-frame clones and misses some; the assay was immunoSEQ multiplex PCR. The sample comprises 100,000 to 150,000 clones, approximately 91% of which are singletons, and less than 30% rests with the top ten. This CDR3 contains 14 residues. With 7 bases removed from V and 1 base from J, the gap between germline ends came to 14 bases. From germline, CDR1 is SNHLY and CDR2 FYNNEI. The V and J genes are TRBV2 and TRBJ2-7; D unclear. The TCR comes from an adult in good health. Source: peripheral blood, taken on day 0 of AZD1222 vaccination. In DNA form, the CDR3 reads TGTGCCAGCACAAAAAATACAGTGTCCTACGAGCAGTACTTC. Its protein product is CASTKNTVSYEQYF.